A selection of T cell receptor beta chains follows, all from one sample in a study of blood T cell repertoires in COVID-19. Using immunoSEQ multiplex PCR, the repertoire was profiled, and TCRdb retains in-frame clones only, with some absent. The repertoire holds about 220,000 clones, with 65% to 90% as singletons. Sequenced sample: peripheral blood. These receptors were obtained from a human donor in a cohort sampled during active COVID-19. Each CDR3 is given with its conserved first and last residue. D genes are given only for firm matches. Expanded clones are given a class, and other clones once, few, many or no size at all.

CDR3: CASSKRDFYEQYF
DNA: TGTGCCAGCAGTAAACGGGACTTCTACGAGCAGTACTTC
V: TRBV27
size: few
D: -
J: TRBJ2-7

CDR3: CASRRRTAMNTEAFF
DNA: TGTGCCAGCAGACGTAGGACAGCTATGAACACTGAAGCTTTCTTT
V: TRBV6-5
size: -
D: -
J: TRBJ1-1

CDR3: CASRLERDRGRTEAFF
DNA: TGTGCCAGCAGACTCGAACGGGACAGGGGCCGGACTGAAGCTTTCTTT
V: TRBV4-2
size: once
D: TRBD1
J: TRBJ1-1

CDR3: CASSQDMDRGSYEQYF
DNA: TGTGCCAGCAGCCAAGATATGGACAGGGGCTCCTACGAGCAGTACTTC
V: TRBV3-1/TRBV3-2
size: -
D: TRBD1
J: TRBJ2-7

CDR3: CASSRDILRTVNTEAFF
DNA: TGTGCCAGCAGCCGGGACATTCTTCGGACGGTGAACACTGAAGCTTTCTTT
V: TRBV21-1
size: -
D: -
J: TRBJ1-1

CDR3: CAWSTTGRVTDTQYF
DNA: TGTGCCTGGAGCACCACAGGGAGGGTCACAGATACGCAGTATTTT
V: TRBV30
size: -
D: -
J: TRBJ2-3

CDR3: CASRSNSNTGELFF
DNA: TGTGCCAGCAGGTCAAATTCGAACACCGGGGAGCTGTTTTTT
V: TRBV6-5
size: -
D: -
J: TRBJ2-2

CDR3: CASSLGVAASLDTQYF
DNA: TGTGCCAGCAGCTTAGGGGTAGCGGCTAGCTTAGATACGCAGTATTTT
V: TRBV7-2
size: -
D: -
J: TRBJ2-3

CDR3: CASSQRTSGSADTQYF
DNA: TGTGCCAGCTCACAACGGACTAGCGGGAGTGCAGATACGCAGTATTTT
V: TRBV18
size: -
D: TRBD2
J: TRBJ2-3

CDR3: CASSENPGTGNTIYF
DNA: TGCGCCAGCAGCGAGAATCCGGGTACGGGAAACACCATATATTTT
V: TRBV5-1
size: -
D: -
J: TRBJ1-3

CDR3: CASSRQPGRGYEQYF
DNA: TGTGCCAGCAGCCGTCAGCCGGGCAGGGGATACGAGCAGTACTTC
V: TRBV6-5
size: -
D: -
J: TRBJ2-7

CDR3: CASSYPESGNTIYF
DNA: TGTGCCAGCAGTTACCCCGAGTCTGGAAACACCATATATTTT
V: TRBV6-6
size: -
D: -
J: TRBJ1-3